This T cell receptor beta chain came from a study of beta chain features in type 1 diabetes. This clone occurred a few times. As yet, its antigen is unknown. The V gene's germline CDR1 is SGHRS and CDR2 YFSETQ. V lost 4 bases and J lost 2; bases outside the gene matches: 8. The length of the CDR3 is 15 residues. General study results and limits: Cells expressing TCR highly could be over-represented by cDNA sequencing. In the patient group, naive, central memory and Treg TCRB repertoires seemed more alike than in the healthy donor group. All four CD4+ subsets from Type 1 diabetes patients carried moderately but significantly shorter TCRB CDR3s.

The investigators reverse transcribed all of the isolated RNA, so they sequenced expressed TCRB transcripts. Assay used: immunoSEQ multiplex PCR; TCRdb lists only in-frame clones, some missing. Of hundreds of thousands of clones in the sample, around an eighth are singletons; the top ten hold just under 0.04%. Donors contributed one heparinised blood draw apiece, averaging about 116 mL. Central memory, naive, regulatory and stem cell-like memory CD4+ cells were sorted by CD45RO/CCR7/CD25/CD127/CD95/CD27. The V call is TRBV5-1, the J call TRBJ2-5; 7 bases are a match to TRBD1. The sample was naive CD4+ T cells from blood. The source is a man between 18 and 35 years old with type 1 diabetes. CDR3 nucleotide sequence: TGCGCCAGCAGCCTAGGGGACAGCCCACAAGAGACCCAGTACTTC. This sequence encodes CASSLGDSPQETQYF.